A single sample gave rise to the 2 T cell receptor beta chains below, sequenced in a study of blood T cells in healthy people across ages (dated by TCRdb to the mid-2010s). The protocol used for the library was 5' RACE. Sequenced on an Illumina HiSeq 2500. A second PCR of about 6 to 11 cycles was performed with a sample-barcoded 5' primer and a J-beta primer mix. The public reads were run again by TCRdb, first through fastp at Q25 and then through MiXCR, and only productive beta chains were kept. Identical CDR3 protein sequences are pooled into one entry, listed with their most common genes and DNA. Present in this sample are approximately 1.5 million distinct CDR3 sequences, 30% to 35% of which were seen just once. Clones ranked in the top ten supply about 11% of the sample. The material sequenced was blood. The source of these receptors is a woman in her twenties or thirties in good health.

This clonotype was counted a few times. The rearrangement links TRBV27 to TRBJ2-2, with D possibly TRBD2 on 5 matching bases. There are 14 residues in the CDR3. Trimming took off 5 bases at V and 5 bases at J, with 12 bases between the two ends. CDR1 and CDR2 from the germline V gene are MNHEY and SMNVEV (reference sequence). The CDR3 DNA follows: TGTGCCAGCAGTCCCTTGGGAGAAACCGGGGAGCTGTTTTTT. It is translated as CASSPLGETGELFF.

The table lists this clonotype with a few counts. The V call is TRBV20-1, the J call TRBJ2-7; 8 bases fit TRBD2. Germline loops: CDR1 DFQATT, CDR2 SNEGSKA (reference sequence). This CDR3 region has 15 residues. J was trimmed by 1 base and V by 1 base; bases with no gene match: 6. CDR3: CSARASGFLSYEQYF. CDR3 nucleotide sequence: TGCAGTGCTAGAGCTAGCGGGTTCCTATCCTACGAGCAGTACTTC.